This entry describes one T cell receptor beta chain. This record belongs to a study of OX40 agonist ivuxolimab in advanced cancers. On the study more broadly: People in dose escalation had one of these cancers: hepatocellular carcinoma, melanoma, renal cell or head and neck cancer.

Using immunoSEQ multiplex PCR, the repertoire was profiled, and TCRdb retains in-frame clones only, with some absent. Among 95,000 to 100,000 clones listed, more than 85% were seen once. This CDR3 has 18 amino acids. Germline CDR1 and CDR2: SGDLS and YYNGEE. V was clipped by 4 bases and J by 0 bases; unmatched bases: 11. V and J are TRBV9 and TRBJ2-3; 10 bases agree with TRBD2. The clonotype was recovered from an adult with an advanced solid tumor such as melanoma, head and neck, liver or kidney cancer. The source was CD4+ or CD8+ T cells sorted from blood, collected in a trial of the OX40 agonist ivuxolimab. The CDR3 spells CASSISGGGLSSTDTQYF. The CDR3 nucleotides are TGTGCCAGCAGCATCAGCGGGGGGGGCCTTTCTAGCACAGATACGCAGTATTTT.